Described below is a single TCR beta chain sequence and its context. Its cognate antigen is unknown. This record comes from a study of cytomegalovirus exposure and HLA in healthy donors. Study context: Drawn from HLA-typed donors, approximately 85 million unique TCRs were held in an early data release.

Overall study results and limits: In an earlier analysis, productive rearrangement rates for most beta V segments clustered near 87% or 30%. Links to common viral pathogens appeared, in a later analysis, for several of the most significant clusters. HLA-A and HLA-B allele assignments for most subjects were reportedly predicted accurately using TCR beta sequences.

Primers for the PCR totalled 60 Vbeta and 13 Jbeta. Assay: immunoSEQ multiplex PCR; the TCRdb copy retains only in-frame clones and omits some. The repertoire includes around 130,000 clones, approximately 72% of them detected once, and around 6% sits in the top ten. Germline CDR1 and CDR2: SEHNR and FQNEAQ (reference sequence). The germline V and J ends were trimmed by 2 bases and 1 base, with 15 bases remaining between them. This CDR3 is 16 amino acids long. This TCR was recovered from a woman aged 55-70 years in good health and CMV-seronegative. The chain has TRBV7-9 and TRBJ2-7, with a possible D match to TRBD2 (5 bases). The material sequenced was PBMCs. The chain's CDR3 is CASSLPPTTPSYEQYF. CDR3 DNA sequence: TGTGCCAGCAGCTTACCCCCGACTACGCCATCCTACGAGCAGTACTTC.